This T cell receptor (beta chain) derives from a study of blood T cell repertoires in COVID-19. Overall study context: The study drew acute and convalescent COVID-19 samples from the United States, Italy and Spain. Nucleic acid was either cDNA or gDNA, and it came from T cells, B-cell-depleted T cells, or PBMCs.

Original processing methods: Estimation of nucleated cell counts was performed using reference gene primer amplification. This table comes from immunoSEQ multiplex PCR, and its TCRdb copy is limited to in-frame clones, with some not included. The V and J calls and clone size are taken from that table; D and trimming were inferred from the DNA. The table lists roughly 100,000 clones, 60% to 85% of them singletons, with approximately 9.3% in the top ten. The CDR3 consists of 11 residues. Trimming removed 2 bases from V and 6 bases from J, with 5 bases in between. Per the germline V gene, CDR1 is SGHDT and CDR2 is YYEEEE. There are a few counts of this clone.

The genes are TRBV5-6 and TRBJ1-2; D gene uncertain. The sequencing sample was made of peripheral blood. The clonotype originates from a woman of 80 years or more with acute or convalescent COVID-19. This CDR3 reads CASSFENGYTF. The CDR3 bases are TGTGCCAGCAGCTTCGAGAATGGCTACACCTTC.